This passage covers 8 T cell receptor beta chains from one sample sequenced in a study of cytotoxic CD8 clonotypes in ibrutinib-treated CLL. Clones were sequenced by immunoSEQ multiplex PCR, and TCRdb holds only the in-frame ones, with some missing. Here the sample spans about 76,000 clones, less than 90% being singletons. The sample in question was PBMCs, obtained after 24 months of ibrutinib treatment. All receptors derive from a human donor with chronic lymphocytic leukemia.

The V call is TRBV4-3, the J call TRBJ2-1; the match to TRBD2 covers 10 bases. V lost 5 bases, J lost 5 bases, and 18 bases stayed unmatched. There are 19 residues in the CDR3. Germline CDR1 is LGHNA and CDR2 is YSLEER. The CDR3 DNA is TGCGCCAGCAGCTACTCACCCCGGGCTAGCGGGAGTCAGGACAATGAGCAGTTCTTC. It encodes CASSYSPRASGSQDNEQFF.

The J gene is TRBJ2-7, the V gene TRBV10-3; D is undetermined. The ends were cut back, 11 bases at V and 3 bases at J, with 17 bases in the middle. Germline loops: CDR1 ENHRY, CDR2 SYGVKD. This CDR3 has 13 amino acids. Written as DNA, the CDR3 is TGTGCCTCCCAACCTCCGACGGGCTACGAGCAGTACTTC. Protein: CASQPPTGYEQYF.

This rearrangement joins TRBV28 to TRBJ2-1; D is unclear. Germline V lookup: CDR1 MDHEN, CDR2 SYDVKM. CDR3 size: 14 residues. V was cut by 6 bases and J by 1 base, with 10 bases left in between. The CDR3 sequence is CASRALESYNEQFF. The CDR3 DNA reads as TGTGCCAGCAGAGCTCTCGAATCCTACAATGAGCAGTTCTTC.

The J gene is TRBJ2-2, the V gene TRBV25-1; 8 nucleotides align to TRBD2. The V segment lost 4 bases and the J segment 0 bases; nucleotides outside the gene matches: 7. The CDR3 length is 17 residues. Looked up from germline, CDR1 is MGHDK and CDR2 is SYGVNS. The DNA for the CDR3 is TGTGCCAGCAGTGCCACCTTACTAGCGGCGAACACCGGGGAGCTGTTTTTT. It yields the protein CASSATLLAANTGELFF.

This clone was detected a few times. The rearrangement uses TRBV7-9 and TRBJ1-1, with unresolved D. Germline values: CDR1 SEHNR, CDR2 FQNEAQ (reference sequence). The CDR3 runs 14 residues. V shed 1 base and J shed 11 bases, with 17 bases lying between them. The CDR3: CASSLVTSQAIAFF. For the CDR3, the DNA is TGTGCCAGCAGCTTAGTAACGTCCCAGGCGATCGCTTTCTTT.

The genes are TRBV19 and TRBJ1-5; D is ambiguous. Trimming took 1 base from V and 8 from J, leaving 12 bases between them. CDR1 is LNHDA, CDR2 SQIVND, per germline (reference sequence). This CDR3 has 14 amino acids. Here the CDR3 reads CASSIGSDRKPQHF. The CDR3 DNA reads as TGTGCCAGTAGTATAGGTTCGGATCGGAAGCCCCAGCATTTT.

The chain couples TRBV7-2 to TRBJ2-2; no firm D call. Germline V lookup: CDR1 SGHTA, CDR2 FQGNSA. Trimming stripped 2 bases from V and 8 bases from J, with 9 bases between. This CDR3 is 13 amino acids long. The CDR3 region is CASSLSGKGELFF. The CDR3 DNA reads TGTGCCAGCAGCTTAAGTGGGAAGGGGGAGCTGTTTTTT. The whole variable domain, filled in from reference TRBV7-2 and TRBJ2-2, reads GAGVSQSPSNKVTEKGKDVELRCDPISGHTALYWYRQSLGQGLEFLIYFQGNSAPDKSGLPSDRFSAERTGGSVSTLTIQRTQQEDSAVYLCASSLSGKGELFFGEGSRLTVL.

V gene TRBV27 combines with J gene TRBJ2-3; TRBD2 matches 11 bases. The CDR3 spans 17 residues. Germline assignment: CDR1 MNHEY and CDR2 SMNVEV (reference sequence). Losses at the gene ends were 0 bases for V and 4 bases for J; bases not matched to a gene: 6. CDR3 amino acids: CASSLSRTSGFSDTQYF. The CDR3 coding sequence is TGTGCCAGCAGTTTATCCCGGACTAGCGGGTTCTCAGATACGCAGTATTTT.